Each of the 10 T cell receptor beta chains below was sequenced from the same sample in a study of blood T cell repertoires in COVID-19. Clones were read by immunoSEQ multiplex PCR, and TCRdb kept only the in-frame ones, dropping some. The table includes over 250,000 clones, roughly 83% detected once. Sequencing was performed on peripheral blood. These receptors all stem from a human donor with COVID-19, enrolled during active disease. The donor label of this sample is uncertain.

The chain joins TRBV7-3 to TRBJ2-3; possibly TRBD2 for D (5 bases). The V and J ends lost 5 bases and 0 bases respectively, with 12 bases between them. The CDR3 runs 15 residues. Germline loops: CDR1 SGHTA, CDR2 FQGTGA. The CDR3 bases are TGTGCCAGCAGCCCACTGGGCGGGAGCACAGATACGCAGTATTTT. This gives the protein CASSPLGGSTDTQYF.

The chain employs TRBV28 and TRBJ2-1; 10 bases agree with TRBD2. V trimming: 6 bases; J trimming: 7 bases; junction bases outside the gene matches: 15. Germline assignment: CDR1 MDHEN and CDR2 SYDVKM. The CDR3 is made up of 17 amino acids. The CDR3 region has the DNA TGTGCCAGCAGGAACCCGATAGCGGGAGGAGGCGCGAATGAGCAGTTCTTC. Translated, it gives CASRNPIAGGGANEQFF.

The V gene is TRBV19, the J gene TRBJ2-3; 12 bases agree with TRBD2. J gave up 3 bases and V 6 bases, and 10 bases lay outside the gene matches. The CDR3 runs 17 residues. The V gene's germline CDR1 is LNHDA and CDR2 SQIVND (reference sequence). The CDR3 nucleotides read TGTGCCAGTAGCAGGACTAGCGGGATCCCTTGGACAGATACGCAGTATTTT. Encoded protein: CASSRTSGIPWTDTQYF.

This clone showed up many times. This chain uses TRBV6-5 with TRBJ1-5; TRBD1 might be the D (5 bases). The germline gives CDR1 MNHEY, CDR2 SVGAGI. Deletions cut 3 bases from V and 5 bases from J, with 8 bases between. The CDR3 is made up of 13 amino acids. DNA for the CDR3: TGTGCCAGCAGTTATCAGGGTTATCAGCCCCAGCATTTT. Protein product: CASSYQGYQPQHF.

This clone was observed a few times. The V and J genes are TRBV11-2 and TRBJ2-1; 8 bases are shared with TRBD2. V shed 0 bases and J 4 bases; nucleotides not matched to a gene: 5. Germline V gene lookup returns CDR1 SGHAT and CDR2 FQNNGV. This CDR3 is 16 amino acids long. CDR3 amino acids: CASSLDQTSGYNEQFF. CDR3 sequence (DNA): TGTGCCAGCAGCTTAGATCAAACTAGCGGTTACAATGAGCAGTTCTTC.

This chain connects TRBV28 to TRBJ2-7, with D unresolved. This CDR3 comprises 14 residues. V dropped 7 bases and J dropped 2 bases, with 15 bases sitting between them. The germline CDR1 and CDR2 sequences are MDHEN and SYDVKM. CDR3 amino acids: CASTKYSATYEQYF. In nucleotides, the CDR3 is TGTGCCAGCACCAAATACAGTGCCACCTACGAGCAGTACTTC.

The CDR3 DNA reads TGTGCCAGCAGCCCCAGGTCCTACAATGAGCAGTTCTTC. This translates into CASSPRSYNEQFF. The rearrangement links TRBV11-2 to TRBJ2-1; D is unresolved. Trimming removed 5 bases at V and 1 base at J, with 6 bases between. CDR1 and CDR2 (germline): SGHAT, FQNNGV. The CDR3 totals 13 residues. Using reference TRBV11-2 and TRBJ2-1 for the parts outside the CDR3, the full variable domain is EAGVAQSPRYKIIEKRQSVAFWCNPISGHATLYWYQQILGQGPKLLIQFQNNGVVDDSQLPKDRFSAERLKGVDSTLKIQPAKLEDSAVYLCASSPRSYNEQFFGPGTRLTVL.

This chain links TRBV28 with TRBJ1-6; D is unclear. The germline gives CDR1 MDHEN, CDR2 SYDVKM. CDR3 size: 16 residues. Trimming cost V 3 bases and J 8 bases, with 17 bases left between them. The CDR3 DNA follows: TGTGCCAGCAGTTTTACCGCAACAAGTGTGGATTCACCCCTCCACTTT. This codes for CASSFTATSVDSPLHF.

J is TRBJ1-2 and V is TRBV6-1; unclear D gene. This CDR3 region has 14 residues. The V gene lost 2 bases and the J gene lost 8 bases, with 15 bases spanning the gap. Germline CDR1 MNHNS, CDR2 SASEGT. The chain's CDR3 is CASSEISVVRGYTF. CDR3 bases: TGTGCCAGCAGTGAAATTAGCGTAGTGAGGGGCTACACCTTC.

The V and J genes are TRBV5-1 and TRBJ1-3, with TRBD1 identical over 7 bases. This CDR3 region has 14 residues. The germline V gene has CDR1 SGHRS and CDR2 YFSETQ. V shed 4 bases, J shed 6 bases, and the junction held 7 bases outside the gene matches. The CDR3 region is CASSPRQGVNTIYF. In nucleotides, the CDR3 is TGCGCCAGCAGCCCTCGCCAGGGGGTAAACACCATATATTTT.